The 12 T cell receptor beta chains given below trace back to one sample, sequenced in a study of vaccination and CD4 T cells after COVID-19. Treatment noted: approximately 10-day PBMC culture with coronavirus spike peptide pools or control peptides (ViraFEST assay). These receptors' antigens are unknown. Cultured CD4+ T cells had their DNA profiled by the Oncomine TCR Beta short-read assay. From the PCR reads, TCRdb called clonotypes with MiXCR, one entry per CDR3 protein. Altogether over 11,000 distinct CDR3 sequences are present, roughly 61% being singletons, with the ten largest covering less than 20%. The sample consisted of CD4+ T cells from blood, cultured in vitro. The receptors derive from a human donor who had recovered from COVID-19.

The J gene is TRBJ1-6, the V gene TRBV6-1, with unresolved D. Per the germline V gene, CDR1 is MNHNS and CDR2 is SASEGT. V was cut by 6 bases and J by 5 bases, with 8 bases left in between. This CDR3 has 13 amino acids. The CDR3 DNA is TGTGCCAGCAGCCAGGTCGATAATTCACCCCTCCACTTT. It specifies CASSQVDNSPLHF.

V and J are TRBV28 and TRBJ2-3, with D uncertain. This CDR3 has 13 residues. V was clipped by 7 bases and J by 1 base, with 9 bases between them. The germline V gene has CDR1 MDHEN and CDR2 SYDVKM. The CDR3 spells CASNGGGTDTQYF. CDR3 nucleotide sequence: TGTGCCAGCAACGGTGGGGGCACAGATACGCAGTATTTT.

CDR3 bases: TGTGCCAGCAGCTGGGAGGGAGGTGGCTACACCTTC. Protein: CASSWEGGGYTF. The chain joins TRBV21-1 to TRBJ1-2. TRBV21-1 counts as a pseudogene. This CDR3 has 12 residues.

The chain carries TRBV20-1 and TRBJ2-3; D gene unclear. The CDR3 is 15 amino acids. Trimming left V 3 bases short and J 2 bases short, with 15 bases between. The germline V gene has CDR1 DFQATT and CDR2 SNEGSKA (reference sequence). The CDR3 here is CSASPGVAHTDTQYF. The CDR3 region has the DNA TGCAGTGCTAGTCCAGGAGTGGCTCACACAGATACGCAGTATTTT.

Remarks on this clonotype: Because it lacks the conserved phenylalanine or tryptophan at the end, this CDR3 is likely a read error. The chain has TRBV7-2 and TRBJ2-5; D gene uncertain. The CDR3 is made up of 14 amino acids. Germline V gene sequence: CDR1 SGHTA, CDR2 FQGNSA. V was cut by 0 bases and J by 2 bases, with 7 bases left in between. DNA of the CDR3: TGTGCCAGCAGCTTAGCGGTGATGCAAGAGACCCAGTACTCC. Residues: CASSLAVMQETQYS.

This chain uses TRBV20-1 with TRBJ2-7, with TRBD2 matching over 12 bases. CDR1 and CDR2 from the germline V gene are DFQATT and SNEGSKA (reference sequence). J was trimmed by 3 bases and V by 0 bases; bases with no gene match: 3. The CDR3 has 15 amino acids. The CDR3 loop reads CSARDGTSGLYEQYF. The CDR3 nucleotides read TGCAGTGCTAGAGATGGGACTAGCGGGCTCTACGAGCAGTACTTC.

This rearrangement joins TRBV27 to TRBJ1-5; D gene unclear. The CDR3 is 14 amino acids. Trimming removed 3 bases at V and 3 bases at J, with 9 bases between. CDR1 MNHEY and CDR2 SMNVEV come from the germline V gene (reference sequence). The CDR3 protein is CASSFRGNNQPQHF. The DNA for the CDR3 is TGTGCCAGCAGTTTCAGAGGGAACAATCAGCCCCAGCATTTT.

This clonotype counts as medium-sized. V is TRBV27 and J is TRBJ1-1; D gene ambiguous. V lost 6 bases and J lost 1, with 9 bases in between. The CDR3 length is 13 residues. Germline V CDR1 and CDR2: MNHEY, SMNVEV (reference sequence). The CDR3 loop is CASRRAGNTEAFF. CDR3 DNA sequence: TGTGCCAGCAGGAGGGCAGGGAACACTGAAGCTTTCTTT.

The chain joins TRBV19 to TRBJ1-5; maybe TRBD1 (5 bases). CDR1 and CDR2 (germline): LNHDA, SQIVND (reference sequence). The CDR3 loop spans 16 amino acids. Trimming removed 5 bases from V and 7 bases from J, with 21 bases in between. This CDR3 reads CASSPLLGGAGQPQHF. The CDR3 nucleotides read TGTGCCAGTAGTCCCCTGTTGGGGGGAGCAGGCCAGCCCCAGCATTTT.

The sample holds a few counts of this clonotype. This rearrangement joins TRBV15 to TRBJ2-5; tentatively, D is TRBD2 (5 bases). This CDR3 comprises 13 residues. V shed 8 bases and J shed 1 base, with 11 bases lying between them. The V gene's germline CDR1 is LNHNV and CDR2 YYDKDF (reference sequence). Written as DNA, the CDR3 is TGTGCCACCGGGCGCGCGGGCCAAGAGACCCAGTACTTC. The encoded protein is CATGRAGQETQYF.

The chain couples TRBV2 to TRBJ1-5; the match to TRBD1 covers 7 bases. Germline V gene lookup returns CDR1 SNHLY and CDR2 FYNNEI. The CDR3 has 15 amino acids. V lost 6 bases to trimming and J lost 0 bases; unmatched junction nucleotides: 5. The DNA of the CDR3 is TGTGCCAGCAGCGGACAGGTAGATAGCAATCAGCCCCAGCATTTT. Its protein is CASSGQVDSNQPQHF.

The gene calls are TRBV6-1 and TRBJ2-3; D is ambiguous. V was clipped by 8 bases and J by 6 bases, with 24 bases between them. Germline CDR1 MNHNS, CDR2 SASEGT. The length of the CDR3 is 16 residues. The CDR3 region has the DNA TGTGCCAGCGTAGGATCGACCGGAACATCATGGGATACGCAGTATTTT. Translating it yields CASVGSTGTSWDTQYF.